The source of this T cell receptor beta chain is a study of CD8 T cells in ankylosing spondylitis. A remark on this clonotype: What it recognizes is unknown.

TCRdb itself ran the 5' RACE reads through MiXCR, one entry per CDR3 protein. The data hold about 250,000 distinct CDR3 sequences, with over 15% observed a single time. The length of the CDR3 is 14 residues. Germline V CDR1 and CDR2: SQVTM, ANQGSEA. V was cut by 1 base and J by 6 bases, with 12 bases left in between. Study-level findings and limits: It appeared that ankylosing spondylitis blood was characterized by a TCR beta motif of seven or eight highly homologous variants.

The rearrangement joins TRBV29-1 to TRBJ1-4; D not resolved. The clonotype comes from a male donor with ankylosing spondylitis or in good health (not recorded which). Sequenced input: blood, either unsorted or a sorted T cell fraction (not recorded which). This CDR3 is CSVEGGEEDEKLFF. The CDR3 nucleotides read TGCAGCGTTGAAGGCGGGGAGGAGGATGAAAAACTGTTTTTT.